This TCR beta chain comes out of a study of memory CD4+ T cells and cytomegalovirus serostatus. Study observations and caveats: The CMV-associated TCR signature appears largely within the CD4+ memory repertoire.

Sequenced by immunoSEQ multiplex PCR; TCRdb stores in-frame clones only, minus some. The table records 50,000 to 70,000 clones, more than 60% of them present only once. Single viable CD3+CD4+CD8-CD45RO+ cells were sorted as the memory CD4+ T cells. V shed 5 bases and J shed 5 bases, with 9 bases lying between them. Germline assignment: CDR1 SEHNR and CDR2 FQNEAQ (reference sequence). The CDR3 extends over 13 amino acids. Of note for this clone: As yet, its antigen is unknown.

Sequenced input: memory CD4+ T cells from blood. The chain has TRBV7-9 and TRBJ1-4; D is undetermined. The TCR sequence derives from an adult in good health and CMV-seronegative. The CDR3 DNA reads as TGTGCCAGCAGCGATACGGTGAATGAAAAACTGTTTTTT. Translating gives CASSDTVNEKLFF. Filled out from reference TRBV7-9 and TRBJ1-4, the complete variable domain reads DTGVSQNPRHKITKRGQNVTFRCDPISEHNRLYWYRQTLGQGPEFLTYFQNEAQLEKSRLLSDRFSAERPKGSFSTLEIQRTEQGDSAMYLCASSDTVNEKLFFGSGTQLSVL.